The clone carrying this TCR beta chain was seen a handful of times. Its matching antigen is unknown. A universal primer site arose from template switching, and cDNA bore unique molecular identifiers. TCRdb re-derived calls from the 5' RACE reads in MiXCR, one entry per CDR3 protein. The table includes hundreds of thousands of distinct CDR3 sequences, around 8.6% detected once. The sample comes from a study of identical twins. Notes on the study in general: Surplus twin overlap in beta out-of-frame sequences was less pronounced. Modelling underestimated the level of out-of-frame TCR alpha sharing observed in monozygotic twins.

This CDR3 is built from 12 residues. V dropped 7 bases and J dropped 2; count of bases not matched to a gene: 4. The V gene's germline CDR1 is SQVTM and CDR2 ANQGSEA. This sample also belongs to another study, concerning yellow fever vaccine responses in identical twins.

The V gene is TRBV29-1, the J gene TRBJ2-7; 8 bases align to TRBD1. Sample: PBMCs. This receptor was identified in a young woman in good health. The CDR3: CSGQDRAYEQYF. DNA for the CDR3: TGCAGCGGTCAGGACAGGGCCTACGAGCAGTACTTC.